The 14 T cell receptor beta chains listed next were all sequenced from one sample in a study of blood T cell repertoires in COVID-19. TCRdb's table, derived via immunoSEQ multiplex PCR, lists solely in-frame clones and lacks some. This sample has 75,000 to 90,000 clones, with about 90% found just once. Material: peripheral blood. Receptors were obtained from a human donor in a cohort sampled during active COVID-19.

This chain uses TRBV4-1 with TRBJ1-1, with D possibly matching TRBD1 (5 bases). The CDR3 is made up of 18 amino acids. The V gene lost 0 bases and the J gene lost 3 bases, with 20 bases spanning the gap. Germline CDR1 and CDR2: MGHRA and YSYEKL. The CDR3 is CASSQDRSRGGLYTEAFF. Here the CDR3 DNA reads TGCGCCAGCAGCCAAGATCGTTCGCGGGGGGGGTTGTACACTGAAGCTTTCTTT.

Here the CDR3 reads CASSPHPDRGYNYGYTF. The DNA of the CDR3 is TGTGCCAGCAGCCCCCACCCCGACAGGGGATATAACTATGGCTACACCTTC. The gene calls are TRBV7-3 and TRBJ1-2; the match to TRBD1 covers 8 bases. The V gene's germline CDR1 is SGHTA and CDR2 FQGTGA. The CDR3 loop spans 17 amino acids. Trimming took 5 bases from V and 1 from J; bases not matched to a gene: 12.

The rearrangement links TRBV5-6 to TRBJ1-5, with TRBD1 identical over 7 bases. Germline CDR1 reads SGHDT; CDR2 reads YYEEEE. This CDR3 spans 15 amino acids. With 0 bases clipped from V and 2 bases from J, the junction kept 2 bases outside the gene matches. CDR3 sequence: CASSLGQGGNQPQHF. The CDR3 DNA follows: TGTGCCAGCAGCTTGGGACAGGGAGGCAATCAGCCCCAGCATTTT. Filled out from reference TRBV5-6 and TRBJ1-5, the complete variable domain reads DAGVTQSPTHLIKTRGQQVTLRCSPKSGHDTVSWYQQALGQGPQFIFQYYEEEERQRGNFPDRFSGHQFPNYSSELNVNALLLGDSALYLCASSLGQGGNQPQHFGDGTRLSIL.

The CDR3 region is CASSYSGEGQDTQYF. The CDR3 region has the DNA TGTGCCAGCAGTTACTCTGGAGAGGGACAAGATACGCAGTATTTT. The chain employs TRBV6-5 and TRBJ2-3; tentative D call: TRBD1 (6 bases). The CDR3 runs to 15 residues. Between the trimmed V and J ends, which lost 0 bases and 5 bases, there was a span of 12 bases. The germline CDR1 and CDR2 sequences are MNHEY and SVGAGI.

V and J are TRBV30 and TRBJ1-5; maybe TRBD1 (6 bases). The length of the CDR3 is 15 residues. In germline, CDR1 is GTSNPN, CDR2 SVGIG (reference sequence). The V gene lost 3 bases and the J gene lost 6 bases, with 18 bases spanning the gap. The CDR3 reads CAWSAPGQGIQPQHF. The DNA for the CDR3 is TGTGCCTGGAGCGCACCGGGGCAGGGGATTCAGCCCCAGCATTTT. Variable domain in full (rest from reference TRBV30 and TRBJ1-5): SQTIHQWPATLVQPVGSPLSLECTVEGTSNPNLYWYRQAAGRGLQLLFYSVGIGQISSEVPQNLSASRPQDRQFILSSKKLLLSDSGFYLCAWSAPGQGIQPQHFGDGTRLSIL.

J is TRBJ1-4 and V is TRBV5-5; 7 bases align to TRBD1. The CDR3 length is 14 residues. V lost 0 bases and J lost 7; bases outside the gene matches: 3. The germline CDR1 and CDR2 sequences are SGHKS and YYEKEE (reference sequence). This CDR3 reads CASSLEGGSEKLFF. The CDR3, as DNA: TGTGCCAGCAGCTTGGAAGGGGGCTCTGAAAAACTGTTTTTT.

CDR3 sequence: CASSFTGGVHTEAFF. The DNA for the CDR3 is TGTGCCAGCAGCTTCACAGGGGGCGTGCACACTGAAGCTTTCTTT. The V call is TRBV11-2, the J call TRBJ1-1; TRBD1 matches at 9 bases. The CDR3 runs to 15 residues. The V and J ends lost 3 bases and 3 bases, in that order; junction bases with no gene match: 5. Germline-derived CDR1 and CDR2 are SGHAT and FQNNGV.

The chain links TRBV6-2 or TRBV6-3 to TRBJ2-5, with D possibly matching TRBD2 (5 bases). Trimming removed 0 bases from V and 7 bases from J, with 6 bases in between. The germline V gene has CDR1 MNHEY and CDR2 SVGEGT. The CDR3 consists of 12 residues. CDR3 coding DNA: TGTGCCAGCAGTTACTCGCGGGTGACCCAGTACTTC. Protein product: CASSYSRVTQYF.

V gene TRBV9 combines with J gene TRBJ2-5; TRBD2 aligns across 10 bases. Trimming took 3 bases from V and 5 from J; bases not matched to a gene: 4. Germline CDR1 reads SGDLS; CDR2 reads YYNGEE. This CDR3 spans 14 amino acids. The CDR3 sequence: CASSARTSGETQYF. CDR3 sequence (DNA): TGTGCCAGCAGCGCCCGGACTAGCGGTGAGACCCAGTACTTC.

V usage is TRBV5-6 and J usage is TRBJ1-1; TRBD1 might be the D (5 bases). The CDR3 runs to 13 residues. V was shortened by 2 bases and J by 5 bases, with 10 bases between the two germline ends. Per the germline V gene, CDR1 is SGHDT and CDR2 is YYEEEE. CDR3 coding DNA: TGTGCCAGCAGCTTCGGGGGTGGAACTGAAGCTTTCTTT. The encoded protein is CASSFGGGTEAFF.

The chain is built from TRBV6-2 or TRBV6-3 and TRBJ1-5; 7 bases line up with TRBD1. This CDR3 has 15 amino acids. From germline, CDR1 is MNHEY and CDR2 SVGEGT. Trimming took 2 bases from V and 7 from J; bases not matched to a gene: 8. The DNA of the CDR3 is TGTGCCAGCAGTTACAGCCCAGGGGGTTGGCAGCCCCAGCATTTT. Protein sequence: CASSYSPGGWQPQHF.

The CDR3 DNA follows: TGTGCCAGCTTAGGGGAAACAGATACGCAGTATTTT. This encodes CASLGETDTQYF. The chain uses TRBV2 and TRBJ2-3; TRBD1 might be the D (5 bases). Per the germline V gene, CDR1 is SNHLY and CDR2 is FYNNEI. This CDR3 has 12 residues. Trimming stripped 8 bases from V and 3 bases from J, with 9 bases between.

The J gene is TRBJ2-7, the V gene TRBV6-2 or TRBV6-3; tentative D call: TRBD1 (6 bases). CDR1 and CDR2 (germline): MNHEY, SVGEGT. The V end lost 5 bases, the J end lost 4 bases, and 9 bases lay between the germline ends. The CDR3 runs to 12 residues. CDR3 loop: CASSQQGYEQYF. The CDR3 region has the DNA TGTGCCAGCAGTCAACAGGGTTACGAGCAGTACTTC.

This clone has just one count. V and J are TRBV7-9 and TRBJ2-3; tentative D call: TRBD1 (5 bases). The ends were cut back, 4 bases at V and 0 bases at J, with 11 bases in the middle. The CDR3 loop spans 15 amino acids. Germline CDR1 reads SEHNR; CDR2 reads FQNEAQ (reference sequence). The CDR3 sequence: CASSSSGISTDTQYF. In nucleotides, the CDR3 is TGTGCCAGCAGCTCCTCAGGGATTAGCACAGATACGCAGTATTTT.